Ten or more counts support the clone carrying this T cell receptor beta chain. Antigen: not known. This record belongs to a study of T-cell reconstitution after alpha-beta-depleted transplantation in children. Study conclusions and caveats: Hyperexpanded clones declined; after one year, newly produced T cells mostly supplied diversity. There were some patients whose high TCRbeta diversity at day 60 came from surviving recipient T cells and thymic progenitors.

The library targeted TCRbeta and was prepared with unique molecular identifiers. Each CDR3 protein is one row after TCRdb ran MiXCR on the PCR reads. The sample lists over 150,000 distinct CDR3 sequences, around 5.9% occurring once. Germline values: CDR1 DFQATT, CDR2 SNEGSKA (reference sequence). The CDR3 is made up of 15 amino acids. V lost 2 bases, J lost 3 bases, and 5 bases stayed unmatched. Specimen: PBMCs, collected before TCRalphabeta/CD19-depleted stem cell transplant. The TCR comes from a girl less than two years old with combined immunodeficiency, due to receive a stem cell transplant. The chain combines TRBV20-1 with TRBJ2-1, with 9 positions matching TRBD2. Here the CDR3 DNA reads TGCAGTGCTAGACTATCTAGCGGGAACTACAATGAGCAGTTCTTC. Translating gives CSARLSSGNYNEQFF.